This section outlines one T cell receptor beta chain sequence together with its context. This clonotype showed up many times. The clone's antigen remains unknown. Per-nucleotide qualities are absent, and no much larger clonotype sits a single base away. This record belongs to a study of T-cell reconstitution after alpha-beta-depleted transplantation in children (dated by TCRdb to 2016 to 2018). About the investigation overall: T-cell immune reconstitution after TCRalphabeta/CD19-depleted allogeneic hematopoietic cell transplantation in children was quantitatively tracked in the study by means of TCR repertoire profiling.

The germline V gene (reference sequence) provides CDR1 LNHNV and CDR2 YYDKDF. The cysteine opens and the phenylalanine closes a CDR3 of 17 amino acids. Only the CDR3 DNA is retained, 51 bases long and in frame from the first base. V is reduced by 5 bases and J by 4 bases, leaving a spacing of 22 bases between them. Study-wide conclusions, independent of this receptor: In some patients, the high TCRbeta diversity seen at day 60 was put down to recipient T cells and intrathymic progenitors that had survived conditioning. The apparently early alphabetaT-cell count recovery about two months after transplant was reportedly dependent on only several hundred rapidly expanded clones derived from non-depleted graft cells. Over the following months the frequencies of hyperexpanded clones went down, and after one year T-cell counts and TCRbeta diversity were mostly credited to newly produced T cells.

What the treatment or condition label conveys for this sample: allogeneic hematopoietic cell transplantation with graft depleted of TCRalphabeta T cells and CD19 B cells. TCRalphabeta/CD19-depleted allogeneic hematopoietic cell grafts were given to the transplant recipients, all of whom were children. The library was prepared using PCR. TCRdb records Illumina HiSeq 2500 as the sequencer. TCR library preparation used molecular barcoding, with unique molecular identifiers applied to normalize quantification of the TCRbeta repertoire. The raw public reads went through TCRdb reprocessing: fastp at Q25, MiXCR clone calling, in-frame beta chains kept. Rows are unified per CDR3 protein, each entry keeping the most common DNA and genes. This sample holds 200,000 to 300,000 distinct CDR3 sequences; around 7.8% were observed only once. Just under 6.5% of the sample is in the top ten clones.

The sequenced sample was PBMCs, mostly from graft donor cells, obtained 180 days after TCRalphabeta/CD19-depleted stem cell transplant. This TCR came from a male patient younger than 18 who had a stem cell transplant for acute lymphoblastic leukemia, so the T cells may come from the graft donor. The V and J segments used are TRBV15 and TRBJ2-3, with the D call perhaps TRBD1 or TRBD2, as 7 bases match in each case. The CDR3 protein: CATSSTAGGGRSDTQYF. The DNA sequence reads TGTGCCACCAGCTCCACCGCAGGGGGGGGCCGGTCAGATACGCAGTATTTT.